The present entry profiles one T cell receptor beta chain with its context. The source of the sample is a study of shared clonotypes between healthy human individuals. At the deep level, the assay was run. Clones were read by immunoSEQ multiplex PCR, and TCRdb kept only the in-frame ones, dropping some. The top ten clones hold under 0.15% of a sample with some 2,000,000 clones, 95% of them seen once. The CDR3 has 13 residues. The V gene lost 5 bases and the J gene lost 0 bases, with 8 bases spanning the gap. Per the germline V gene, CDR1 is LNHNV and CDR2 is YYDKDF (reference sequence). V gene TRBV15 combines with J gene TRBJ2-7; TRBD1 might be the D (5 bases). The specimen sequenced was naive CD4+ T cells sorted from blood. Subset specified: CD45RA+ positively selected. The TCR originated in a man aged 18 to 30 in good health. The CDR3 nucleotides read TGTGCCACCAGCTGGGGCAGCTCCTACGAGCAGTACTTC. It specifies CATSWGSSYEQYF.